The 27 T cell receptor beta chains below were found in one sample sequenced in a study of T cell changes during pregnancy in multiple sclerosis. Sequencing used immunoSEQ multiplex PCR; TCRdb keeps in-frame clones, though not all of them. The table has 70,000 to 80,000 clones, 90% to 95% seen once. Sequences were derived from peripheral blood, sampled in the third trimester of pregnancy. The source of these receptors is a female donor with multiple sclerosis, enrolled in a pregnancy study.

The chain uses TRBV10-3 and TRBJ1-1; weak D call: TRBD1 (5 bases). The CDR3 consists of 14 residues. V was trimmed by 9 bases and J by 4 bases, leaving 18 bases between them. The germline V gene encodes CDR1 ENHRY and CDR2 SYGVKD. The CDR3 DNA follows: TGTGCCATACGGGGGGACCCGCGGGGCACTGAAGCTTTCTTT. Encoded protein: CAIRGDPRGTEAFF.

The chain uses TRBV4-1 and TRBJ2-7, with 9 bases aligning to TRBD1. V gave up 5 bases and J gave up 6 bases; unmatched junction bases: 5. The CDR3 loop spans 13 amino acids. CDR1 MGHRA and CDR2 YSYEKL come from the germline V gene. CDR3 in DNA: TGCGCCAGCAGCACCGGGACAGGGTTCGAGCAGTACTTC. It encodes CASSTGTGFEQYF.

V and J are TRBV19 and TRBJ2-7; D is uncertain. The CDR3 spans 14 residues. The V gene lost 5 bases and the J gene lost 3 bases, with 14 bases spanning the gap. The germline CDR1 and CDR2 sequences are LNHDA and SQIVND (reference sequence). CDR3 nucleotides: TGTGCCAGTAGTTCCCAGTACAAGCGCTACGAGCAGTACTTC. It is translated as CASSSQYKRYEQYF.

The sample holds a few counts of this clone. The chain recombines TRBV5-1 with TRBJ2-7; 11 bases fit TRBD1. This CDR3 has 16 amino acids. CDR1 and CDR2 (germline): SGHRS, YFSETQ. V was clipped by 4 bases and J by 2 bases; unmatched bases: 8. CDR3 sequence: CASSDGPGQGAYEQYF. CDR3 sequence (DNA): TGCGCCAGCAGCGATGGTCCGGGACAGGGGGCCTACGAGCAGTACTTC.

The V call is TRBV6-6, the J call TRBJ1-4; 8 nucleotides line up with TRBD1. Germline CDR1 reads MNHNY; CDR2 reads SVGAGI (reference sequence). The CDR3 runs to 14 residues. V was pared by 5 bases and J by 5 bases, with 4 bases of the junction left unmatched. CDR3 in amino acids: CASSPRGRNEKLFF. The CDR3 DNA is TGTGCCAGCAGTCCCAGGGGGCGGAATGAAAAACTGTTTTTT.

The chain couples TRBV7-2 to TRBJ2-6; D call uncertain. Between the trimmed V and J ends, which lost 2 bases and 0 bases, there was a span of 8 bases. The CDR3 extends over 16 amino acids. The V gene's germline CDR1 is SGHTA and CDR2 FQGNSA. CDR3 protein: CASSLKSGSGANVLTF. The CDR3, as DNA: TGTGCCAGCAGCTTAAAGTCGGGCTCTGGGGCCAACGTCCTGACTTTC.

For the CDR3, the DNA is TGTGCCAGCTCGCCGAACAGGGACACTGAAGCTTTCTTT. Residues: CASSPNRDTEAFF. The rearrangement uses TRBV18 and TRBJ1-1, with D perhaps TRBD1 (6 bases). CDR1 is KGHSH, CDR2 LQKENI, per germline. This CDR3 has 13 amino acids. Trimming removed 6 bases from V and 3 bases from J, with 11 bases in between.

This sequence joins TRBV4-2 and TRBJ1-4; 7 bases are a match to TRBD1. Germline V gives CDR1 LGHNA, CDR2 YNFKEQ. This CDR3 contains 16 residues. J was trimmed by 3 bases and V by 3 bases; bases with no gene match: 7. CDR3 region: CASSQRRGQPNEKLFF. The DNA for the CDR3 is TGTGCCAGCAGCCAGAGAAGGGGGCAACCTAATGAAAAACTGTTTTTT.

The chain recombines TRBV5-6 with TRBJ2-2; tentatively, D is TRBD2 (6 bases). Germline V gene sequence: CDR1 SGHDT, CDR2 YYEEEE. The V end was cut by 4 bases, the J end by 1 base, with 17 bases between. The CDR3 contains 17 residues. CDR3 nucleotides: TGTGCCAGCAGCCTGGCGGGCGGGGACCTGAACACCGGGGAGCTGTTTTTT. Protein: CASSLAGGDLNTGELFF.

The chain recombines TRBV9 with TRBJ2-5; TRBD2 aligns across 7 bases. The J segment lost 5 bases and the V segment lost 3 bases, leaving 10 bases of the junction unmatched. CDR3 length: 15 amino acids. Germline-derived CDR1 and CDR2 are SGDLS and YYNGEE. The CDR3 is CASSASVRGGETQYF. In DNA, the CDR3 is TGTGCCAGCAGCGCCTCCGTACGGGGAGGGGAGACCCAGTACTTC.

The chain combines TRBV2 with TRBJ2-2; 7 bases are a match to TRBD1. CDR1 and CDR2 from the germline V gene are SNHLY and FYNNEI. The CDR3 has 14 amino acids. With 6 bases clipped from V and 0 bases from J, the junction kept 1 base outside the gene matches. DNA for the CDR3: TGTGCCAGCAGGACAGGGACGAACACCGGGGAGCTGTTTTTT. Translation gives CASRTGTNTGELFF.

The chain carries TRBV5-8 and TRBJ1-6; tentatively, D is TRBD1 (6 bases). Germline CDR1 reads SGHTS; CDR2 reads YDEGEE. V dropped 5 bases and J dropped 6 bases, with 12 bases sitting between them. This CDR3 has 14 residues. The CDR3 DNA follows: TGTGCCAGCAGTCAAGGACAGCTTAATTCACCCCTCCACTTT. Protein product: CASSQGQLNSPLHF.

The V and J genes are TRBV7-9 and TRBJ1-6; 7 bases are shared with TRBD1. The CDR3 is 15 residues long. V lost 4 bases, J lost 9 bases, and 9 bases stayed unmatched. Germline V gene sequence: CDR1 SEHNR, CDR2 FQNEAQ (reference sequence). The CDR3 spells CASSSDRVSGSPLHF. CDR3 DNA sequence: TGTGCCAGCAGCTCTGACAGGGTTTCTGGTTCACCCCTCCACTTT. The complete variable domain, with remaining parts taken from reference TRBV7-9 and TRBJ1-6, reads DTGVSQNPRHKITKRGQNVTFRCDPISEHNRLYWYRQTLGQGPEFLTYFQNEAQLEKSRLLSDRFSAERPKGSFSTLEIQRTEQGDSAMYLCASSSDRVSGSPLHFGNGTRLTVT.

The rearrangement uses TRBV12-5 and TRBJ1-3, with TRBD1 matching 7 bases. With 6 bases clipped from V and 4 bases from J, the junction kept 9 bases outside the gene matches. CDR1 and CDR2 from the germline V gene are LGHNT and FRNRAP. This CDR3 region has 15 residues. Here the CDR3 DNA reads TGTGCTAGTGGAAAACCGACAGGGCGCGGAAACACCATATATTTT. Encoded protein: CASGKPTGRGNTIYF.

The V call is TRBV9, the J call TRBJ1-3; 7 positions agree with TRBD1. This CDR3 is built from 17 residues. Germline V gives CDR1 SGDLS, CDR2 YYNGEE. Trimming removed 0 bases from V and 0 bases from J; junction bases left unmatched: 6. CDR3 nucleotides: TGTGCCAGCAGCGTAGTAGCGGGACAGTTCTCTGGAAACACCATATATTTT. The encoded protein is CASSVVAGQFSGNTIYF.

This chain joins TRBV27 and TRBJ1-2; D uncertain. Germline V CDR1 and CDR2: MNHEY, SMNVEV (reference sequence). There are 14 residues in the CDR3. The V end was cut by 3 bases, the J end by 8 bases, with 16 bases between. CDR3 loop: CASSFGKSVGGYTF. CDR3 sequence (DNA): TGTGCCAGCAGTTTTGGAAAAAGCGTTGGCGGCTACACCTTC.

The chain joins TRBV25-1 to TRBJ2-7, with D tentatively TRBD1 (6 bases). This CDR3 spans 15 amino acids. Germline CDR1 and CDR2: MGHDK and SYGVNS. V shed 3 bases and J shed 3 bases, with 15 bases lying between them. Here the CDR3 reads CASSDPSTGNYEQYF. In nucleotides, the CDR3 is TGTGCCAGCAGTGACCCCTCAACAGGGAACTACGAGCAGTACTTC.

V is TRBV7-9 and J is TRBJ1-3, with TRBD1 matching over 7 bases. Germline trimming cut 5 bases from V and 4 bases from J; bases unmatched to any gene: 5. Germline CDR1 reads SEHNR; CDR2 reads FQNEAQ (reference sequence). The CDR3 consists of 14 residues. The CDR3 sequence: CASSRGTEGNTIYF. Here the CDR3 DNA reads TGTGCCAGCAGCCGAGGGACAGAAGGAAACACCATATATTTT. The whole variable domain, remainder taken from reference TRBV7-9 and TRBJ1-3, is DTGVSQNPRHKITKRGQNVTFRCDPISEHNRLYWYRQTLGQGPEFLTYFQNEAQLEKSRLLSDRFSAERPKGSFSTLEIQRTEQGDSAMYLCASSRGTEGNTIYFGEGSWLTVV.

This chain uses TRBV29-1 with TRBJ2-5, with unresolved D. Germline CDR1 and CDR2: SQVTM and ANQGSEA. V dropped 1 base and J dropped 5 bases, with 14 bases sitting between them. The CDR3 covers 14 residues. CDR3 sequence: CSVEGAYPGETQYF. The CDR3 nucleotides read TGCAGCGTTGAAGGGGCATACCCAGGTGAGACCCAGTACTTC.

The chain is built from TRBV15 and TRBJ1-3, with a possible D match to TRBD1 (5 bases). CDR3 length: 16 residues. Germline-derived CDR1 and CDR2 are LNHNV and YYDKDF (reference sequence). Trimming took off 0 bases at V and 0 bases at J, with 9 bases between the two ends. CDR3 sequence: CATSREKGRSGNTIYF. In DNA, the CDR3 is TGTGCCACCAGCAGAGAAAAGGGGCGCTCTGGAAACACCATATATTTT.

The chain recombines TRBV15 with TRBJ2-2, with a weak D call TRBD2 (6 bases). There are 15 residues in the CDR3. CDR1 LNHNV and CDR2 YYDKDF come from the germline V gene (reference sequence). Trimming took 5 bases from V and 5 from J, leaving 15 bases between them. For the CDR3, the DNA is TGTGCCACCAGCCCGGGGACTTCTCTTACCGGGGAGCTGTTTTTT. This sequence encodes CATSPGTSLTGELFF. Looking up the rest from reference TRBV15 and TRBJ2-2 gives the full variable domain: DAMVIQNPRYQVTQFGKPVTLSCSQTLNHNVMYWYQQKSSQAPKLLFHYYDKDFNNEADTPDNFQSRRPNTSFCFLDIRSPGLGDTAMYLCATSPGTSLTGELFFGEGSRLTVL.

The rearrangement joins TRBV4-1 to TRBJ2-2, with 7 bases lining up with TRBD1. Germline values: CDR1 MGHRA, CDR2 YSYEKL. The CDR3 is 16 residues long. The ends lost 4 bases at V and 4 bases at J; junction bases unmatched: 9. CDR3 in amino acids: CASSRAGTEVTGELFF. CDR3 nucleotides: TGCGCCAGCAGCCGAGCCGGGACAGAAGTCACCGGGGAGCTGTTTTTT.

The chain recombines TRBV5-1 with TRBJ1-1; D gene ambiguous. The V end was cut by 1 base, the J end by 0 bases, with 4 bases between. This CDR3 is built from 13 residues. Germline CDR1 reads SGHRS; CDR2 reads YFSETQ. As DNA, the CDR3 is TGCGCCAGCAGCTTGACGGTGAACACTGAAGCTTTCTTT. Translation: CASSLTVNTEAFF.

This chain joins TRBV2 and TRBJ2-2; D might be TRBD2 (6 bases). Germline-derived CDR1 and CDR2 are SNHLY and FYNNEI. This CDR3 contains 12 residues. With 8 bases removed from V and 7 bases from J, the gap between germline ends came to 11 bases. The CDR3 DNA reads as TGTGCCAGCCCTGGGCGGGGCGGGGAGCTGTTTTTT. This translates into CASPGRGGELFF.

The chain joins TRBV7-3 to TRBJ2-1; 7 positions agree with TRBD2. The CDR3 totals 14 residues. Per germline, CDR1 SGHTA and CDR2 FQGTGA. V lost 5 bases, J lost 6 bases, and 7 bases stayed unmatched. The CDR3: CASSLGLVANEQFF. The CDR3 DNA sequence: TGTGCCAGCAGCCTTGGACTAGTGGCCAATGAGCAGTTCTTC.

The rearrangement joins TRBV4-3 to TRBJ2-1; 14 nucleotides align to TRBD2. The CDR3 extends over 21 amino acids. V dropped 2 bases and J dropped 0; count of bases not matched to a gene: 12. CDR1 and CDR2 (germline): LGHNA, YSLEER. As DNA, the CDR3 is TGCGCCAGCAGCCAAACGAACGGACTAGCGGGGGGCCGAAGCTCCTACAATGAGCAGTTCTTC. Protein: CASSQTNGLAGGRSSYNEQFF.

The CDR3, as DNA: TGTGCCAGCACCCTCGGACAGATTTCTAACTATGGCTACACCTTC. Its protein is CASTLGQISNYGYTF. The V call is TRBV6-1, the J call TRBJ1-2, with D possibly TRBD1 on 6 matching bases. Between the trimmed V and J ends, which lost 7 bases and 0 bases, there was a span of 15 bases. The CDR3 is made up of 15 amino acids. The germline CDR1 and CDR2 sequences are MNHNS and SASEGT.